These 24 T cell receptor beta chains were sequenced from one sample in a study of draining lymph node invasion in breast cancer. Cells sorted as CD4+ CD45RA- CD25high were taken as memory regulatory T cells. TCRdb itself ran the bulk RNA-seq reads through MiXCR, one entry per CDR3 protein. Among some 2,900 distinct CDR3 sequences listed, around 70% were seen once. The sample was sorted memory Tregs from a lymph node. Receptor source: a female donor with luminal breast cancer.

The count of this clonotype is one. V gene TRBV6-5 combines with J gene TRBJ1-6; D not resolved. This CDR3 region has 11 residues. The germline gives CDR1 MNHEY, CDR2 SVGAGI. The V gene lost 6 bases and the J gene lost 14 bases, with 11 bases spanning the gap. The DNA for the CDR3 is TGTGCCAGCAGACCATTTTGCACCCTCCACTTT. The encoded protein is CASRPFCTLHF.

The CDR3: CASSTWSGTSYEQYF. The DNA for the CDR3 is TGTGCCAGCAGCACCTGGAGCGGGACCTCCTACGAGCAGTACTTC. The J gene is TRBJ2-7, the V gene TRBV11-2; 7 bases line up with TRBD2. CDR1 and CDR2 from the germline V gene are SGHAT and FQNNGV. The V and J ends lost 5 bases and 0 bases, in that order; junction bases with no gene match: 7. The CDR3 runs to 15 residues.

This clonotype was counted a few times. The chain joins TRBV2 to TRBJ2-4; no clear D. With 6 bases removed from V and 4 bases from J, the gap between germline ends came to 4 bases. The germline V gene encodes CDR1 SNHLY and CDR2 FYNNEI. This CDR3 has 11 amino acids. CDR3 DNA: TGTGCCAGCAGCACTAAAAACATTCAGTACTTC. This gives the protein CASSTKNIQYF.

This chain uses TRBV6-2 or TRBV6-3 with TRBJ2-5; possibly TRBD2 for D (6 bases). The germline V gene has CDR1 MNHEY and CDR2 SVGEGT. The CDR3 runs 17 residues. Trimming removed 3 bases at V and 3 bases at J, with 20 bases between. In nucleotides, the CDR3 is TGTGCCAGCAGTTATGTCGGGAGAACTTTTGAGGAAGAGACCCAGTACTTC. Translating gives CASSYVGRTFEEETQYF.

DNA for the CDR3: TGTGCCTGGAGCGGACAGGGGGGATCTTTATGGCATCAGCCCCAGCATTTT. Translation gives CAWSGQGGSLWHQPQHF. This chain joins TRBV30 and TRBJ1-5; 10 bases align to TRBD1. CDR3 length: 17 residues. After removal of 3 bases from V and 5 bases from J, the junction contained 13 bases not matched to a gene. The germline V gene has CDR1 GTSNPN and CDR2 SVGIG (reference sequence).

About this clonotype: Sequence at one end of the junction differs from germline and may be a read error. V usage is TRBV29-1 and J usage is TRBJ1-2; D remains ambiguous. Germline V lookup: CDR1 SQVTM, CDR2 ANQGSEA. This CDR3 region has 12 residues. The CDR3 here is CSVEASNYGYTF. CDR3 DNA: TGCAGCGTCGAAGCTTCGAACTATGGCTACACCTTC.

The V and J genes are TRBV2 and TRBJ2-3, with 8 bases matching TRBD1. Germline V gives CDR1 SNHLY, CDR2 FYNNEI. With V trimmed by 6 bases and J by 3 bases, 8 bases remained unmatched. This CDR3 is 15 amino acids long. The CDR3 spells CASSPWGQETDTQYF. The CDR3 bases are TGTGCCAGCAGCCCTTGGGGACAGGAGACAGATACGCAGTATTTT. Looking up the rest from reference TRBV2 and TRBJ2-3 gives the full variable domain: EPEVTQTPSHQVTQMGQEVILRCVPISNHLYFYWYRQILGQKVEFLVSFYNNEISEKSEIFDDQFSVERPDGSNFTLKIRSTKLEDSAMYFCASSPWGQETDTQYFGPGTRLTVL.

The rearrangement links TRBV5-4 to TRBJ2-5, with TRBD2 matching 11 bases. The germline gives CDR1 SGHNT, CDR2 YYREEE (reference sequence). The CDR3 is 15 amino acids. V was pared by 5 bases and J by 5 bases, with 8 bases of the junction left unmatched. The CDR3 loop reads CASSYTSGRGETQYF. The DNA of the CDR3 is TGTGCCAGCAGTTACACTAGCGGGAGAGGGGAGACCCAGTACTTC.

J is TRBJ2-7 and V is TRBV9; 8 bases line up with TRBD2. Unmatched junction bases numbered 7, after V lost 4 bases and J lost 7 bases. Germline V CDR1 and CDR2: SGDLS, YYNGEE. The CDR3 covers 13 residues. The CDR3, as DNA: TGTGCCAGCAGCCCGCGGGAGGTGGATGAGCAGTACTTC. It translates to CASSPREVDEQYF. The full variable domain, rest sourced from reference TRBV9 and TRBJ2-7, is DSGVTQTPKHLITATGQRVTLRCSPRSGDLSVYWYQQSLDQGLQFLIQYYNGEERAKGNILERFSAQQFPDLHSELNLSSLELGDSALYFCASSPREVDEQYFGPGTRLTVT.

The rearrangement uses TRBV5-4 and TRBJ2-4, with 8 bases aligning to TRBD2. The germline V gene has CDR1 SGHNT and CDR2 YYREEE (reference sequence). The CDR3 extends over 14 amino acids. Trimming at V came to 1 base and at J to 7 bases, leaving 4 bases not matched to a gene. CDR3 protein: CASSLKSGSNIQYF. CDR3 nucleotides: TGTGCCAGCAGCTTGAAAAGCGGGAGTAACATTCAGTACTTC.

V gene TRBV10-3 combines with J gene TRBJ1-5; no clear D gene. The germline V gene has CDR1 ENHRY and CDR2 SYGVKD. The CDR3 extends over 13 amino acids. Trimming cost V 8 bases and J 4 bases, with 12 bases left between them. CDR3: CAIGGDPNQPQHF. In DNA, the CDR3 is TGTGCCATCGGAGGAGATCCAAATCAGCCCCAGCATTTT.

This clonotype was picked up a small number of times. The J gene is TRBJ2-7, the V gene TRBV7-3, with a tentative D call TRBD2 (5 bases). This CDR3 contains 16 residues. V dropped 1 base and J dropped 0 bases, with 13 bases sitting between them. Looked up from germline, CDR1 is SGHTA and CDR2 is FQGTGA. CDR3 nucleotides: TGTGCCAGCAGCTTAAATGGCGGGTCGAGCTCCTACGAGCAGTACTTC. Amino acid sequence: CASSLNGGSSSYEQYF.

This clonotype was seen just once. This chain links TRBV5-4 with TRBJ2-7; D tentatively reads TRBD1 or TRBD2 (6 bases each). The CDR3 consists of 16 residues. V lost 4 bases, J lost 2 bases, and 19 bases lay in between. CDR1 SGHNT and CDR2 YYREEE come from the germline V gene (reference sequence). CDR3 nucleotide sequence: TGTGCCAGCAGCCCGGACCTAGGGGGGCCCGCCTACGAGCAGTACTTC. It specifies CASSPDLGGPAYEQYF.

DNA of the CDR3: TGTGCCAGCAGCCCCGGGGGGTACAAGGGAGAGACCCAGTACTTC. Amino acids: CASSPGGYKGETQYF. This chain links TRBV7-3 with TRBJ2-5, with TRBD2 identical over 7 bases. Germline CDR1 is SGHTA and CDR2 is FQGTGA. The CDR3 covers 15 residues. V gave up 5 bases and J gave up 4 bases; unmatched junction bases: 10.

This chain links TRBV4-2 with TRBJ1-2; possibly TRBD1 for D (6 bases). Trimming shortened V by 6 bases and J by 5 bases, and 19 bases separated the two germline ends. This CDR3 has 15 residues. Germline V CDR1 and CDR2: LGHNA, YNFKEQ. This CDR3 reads CASRSGQGGRYGYTF. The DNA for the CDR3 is TGTGCCAGCAGGTCGGGACAAGGGGGTAGATATGGCTACACCTTC.

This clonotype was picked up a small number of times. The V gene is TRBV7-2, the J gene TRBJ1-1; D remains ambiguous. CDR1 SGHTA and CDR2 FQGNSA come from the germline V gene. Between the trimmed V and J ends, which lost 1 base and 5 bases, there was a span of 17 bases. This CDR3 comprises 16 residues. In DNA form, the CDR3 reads TGTGCCAGCAGCTTAGTGGCGGCAGCGGCGGGGACTGAAGCTTTCTTT. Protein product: CASSLVAAAAGTEAFF.

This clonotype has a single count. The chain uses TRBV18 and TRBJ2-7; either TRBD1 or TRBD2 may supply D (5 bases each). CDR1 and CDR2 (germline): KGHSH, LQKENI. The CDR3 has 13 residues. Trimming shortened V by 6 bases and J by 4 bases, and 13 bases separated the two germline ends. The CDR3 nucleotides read TGTGCCAGCTCCCGGGGCGCGCAGTACGAGCAGTACTTC. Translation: CASSRGAQYEQYF.

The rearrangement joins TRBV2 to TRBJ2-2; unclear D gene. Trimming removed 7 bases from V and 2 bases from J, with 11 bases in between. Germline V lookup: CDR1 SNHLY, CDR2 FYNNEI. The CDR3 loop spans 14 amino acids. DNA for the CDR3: TGTGCCAGCACCCCGTACCCTAACACCGGGGAGCTGTTTTTT. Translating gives CASTPYPNTGELFF.

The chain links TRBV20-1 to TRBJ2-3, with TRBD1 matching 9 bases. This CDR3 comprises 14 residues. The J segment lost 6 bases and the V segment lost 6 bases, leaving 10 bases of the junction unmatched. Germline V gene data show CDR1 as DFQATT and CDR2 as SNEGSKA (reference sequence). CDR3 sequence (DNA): TGCAGTGCGGTTCCGGGACAGGGCCCCGATACGCAGTATTTT. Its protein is CSAVPGQGPDTQYF.

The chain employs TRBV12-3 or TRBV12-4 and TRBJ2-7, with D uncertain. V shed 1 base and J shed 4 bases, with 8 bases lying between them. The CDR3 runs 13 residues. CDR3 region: CASSLGSEYEQYF. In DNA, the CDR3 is TGTGCCAGCAGTTTAGGCAGCGAATACGAGCAGTACTTC.

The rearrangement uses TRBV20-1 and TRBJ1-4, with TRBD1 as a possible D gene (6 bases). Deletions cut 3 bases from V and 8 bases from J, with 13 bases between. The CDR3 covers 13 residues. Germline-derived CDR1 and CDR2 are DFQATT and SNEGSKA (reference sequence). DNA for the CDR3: TGCAGTGCTAGGAACAGGGAGGGGGAAAAACTGTTTTTT. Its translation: CSARNREGEKLFF.

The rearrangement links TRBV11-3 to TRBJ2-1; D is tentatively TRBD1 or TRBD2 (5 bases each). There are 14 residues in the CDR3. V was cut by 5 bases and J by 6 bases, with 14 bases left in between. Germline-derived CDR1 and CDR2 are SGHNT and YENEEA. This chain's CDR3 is CASSEPGRVNEQFF. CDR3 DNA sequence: TGTGCCAGCAGCGAACCGGGACGTGTCAATGAGCAGTTCTTC.

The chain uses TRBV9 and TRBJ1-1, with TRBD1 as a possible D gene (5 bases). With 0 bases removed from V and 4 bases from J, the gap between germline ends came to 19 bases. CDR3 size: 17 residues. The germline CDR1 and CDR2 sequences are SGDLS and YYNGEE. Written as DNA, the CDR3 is TGTGCCAGCAGCGTAGACGAGGTGGGAGTTGGGGGCACTGAAGCTTTCTTT. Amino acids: CASSVDEVGVGGTEAFF.

The CDR3 is CASSIPGQARNTEAFF. The CDR3 DNA sequence: TGTGCCAGCAGCATCCCGGGACAGGCACGGAACACTGAAGCTTTCTTT. The chain employs TRBV5-6 and TRBJ1-1, with 8 bases that match TRBD1. V lost 4 bases to trimming and J lost 1 base; unmatched junction nucleotides: 9. The germline CDR1 and CDR2 sequences are SGHDT and YYEEEE. The length of the CDR3 is 16 residues.